The 27 T cell receptor beta chains below were found in one sample sequenced in a study of cytomegalovirus exposure and HLA in healthy donors. A multiplex PCR was run with 60 Vbeta primers and 13 Jbeta primers. Produced via immunoSEQ multiplex PCR; TCRdb's table is partial and in-frame only. Among around 180,000 clones, 85% were seen once, and the ten largest hold 1%. The sequencing sample was made of PBMCs. The source of these receptors is a boy between 2 and 15 years old in good health and CMV-seronegative.

This chain joins TRBV30 and TRBJ2-2, with D perhaps matching TRBD2 (5 bases). Trimming cost V 0 bases and J 4 bases, with 15 bases left between them. CDR1 is GTSNPN and CDR2 is SVGIG in the germline V gene (reference sequence). This CDR3 is built from 16 residues. The CDR3 nucleotides read TGTGCCTGGAGTGTACATCCTAGCCTCGCCACCGGGGAGCTGTTTTTT. Translating it yields CAWSVHPSLATGELFF. The full variable domain, in which reference TRBV30 and TRBJ2-2 provide the parts outside the CDR3, is SQTIHQWPATLVQPVGSPLSLECTVEGTSNPNLYWYRQAAGRGLQLLFYSVGIGQISSEVPQNLSASRPQDRQFILSSKKLLLSDSGFYLCAWSVHPSLATGELFFGEGSRLTVL.

The chain is built from TRBV4-1 and TRBJ2-1, with 10 bases identical to TRBD2. The V segment lost 3 bases and the J segment 1 base; nucleotides outside the gene matches: 12. CDR1 is MGHRA, CDR2 YSYEKL, per germline. The CDR3 is made up of 19 amino acids. The CDR3 region has the DNA TGCGCCAGCAGCCAGAGGGGGCTAGCGGGAGTCCGGTCCTACAATGAGCAGTTCTTC. It is translated as CASSQRGLAGVRSYNEQFF.

The chain recombines TRBV6-1 with TRBJ1-1, with D possibly matching TRBD1 (6 bases). The V gene's germline CDR1 is MNHNS and CDR2 SASEGT. The CDR3 is made up of 13 amino acids. Between the trimmed V and J ends, which lost 7 bases and 12 bases, there was a span of 21 bases. Here the CDR3 reads CASKRTALEWSFF. CDR3 coding DNA: TGTGCCAGCAAACGGACAGCCCTGGAGTGGTCTTTCTTT.

This clone was recorded only once. The V and J genes are TRBV6-1 and TRBJ2-7; D uncertain. CDR3 length equals 15 residues. Trimming left V 3 bases short and J 0 bases short, with 12 bases between. The germline V gene has CDR1 MNHNS and CDR2 SASEGT. The CDR3 region is CASSEWALFSYEQYF. The CDR3 bases are TGTGCCAGCAGTGAGTGGGCTCTTTTCTCCTACGAGCAGTACTTC.

The table lists this clone with a few counts. The V and J genes are TRBV5-1 and TRBJ2-5; 9 bases are shared with TRBD1. V shed 4 bases, J shed 5 bases, and the junction held 6 bases outside the gene matches. The CDR3 runs 14 residues. The V gene's germline CDR1 is SGHRS and CDR2 YFSETQ. In nucleotides, the CDR3 is TGCGCCAGCAGCGGGACAGGGCAGGTCGAGACCCAGTACTTC. It specifies CASSGTGQVETQYF.

Turning to this clone: Relative to the germline gene, one junction end is altered; a read error may explain this. This chain joins TRBV7-9 and TRBJ2-5, with 10 bases lining up with TRBD1. The V gene's germline CDR1 is SEHNR and CDR2 FQNEAQ (reference sequence). The CDR3 consists of 16 residues. The CDR3 region has the DNA TGTTCCAGCAGCTCAGCCCGACAGGGGGCACAGGAGACCCAGTACTTC. This gives the protein CSSSSARQGAQETQYF.

The chain couples TRBV6-6 to TRBJ1-1; 9 bases match TRBD1. Looked up from germline, CDR1 is MNHNY and CDR2 is SVGAGI (reference sequence). V dropped 5 bases and J dropped 5; count of bases not matched to a gene: 6. This CDR3 has 14 amino acids. Written as DNA, the CDR3 is TGTGCCAGCAGTAGGGGACAGGGTCAGACTGAAGCTTTCTTT. It codes for CASSRGQGQTEAFF.

The chain uses TRBV7-2 and TRBJ1-2, with D unresolved. Deletions cut 3 bases from V and 0 bases from J, with 5 bases between. Germline V CDR1 and CDR2: SGHTA, FQGNSA. The CDR3 spans 13 residues. The CDR3 here is CASSFNSNYGYTF. CDR3 coding DNA: TGTGCCAGCAGCTTCAATTCTAACTATGGCTACACCTTC.

The chain is built from TRBV10-3 and TRBJ1-4, with 8 positions matching TRBD1. This CDR3 spans 15 amino acids. The germline V gene encodes CDR1 ENHRY and CDR2 SYGVKD. V lost 3 bases to trimming and J lost 4 bases; unmatched junction nucleotides: 4. CDR3 protein: CAISDPDRVNEKLFF. CDR3 nucleotides: TGTGCCATCAGTGACCCGGACAGGGTTAATGAAAAACTGTTTTTT.

Only one count was recorded for this clone. The CDR3 protein is CASSFYRDRGSTDTQYF. The CDR3, as DNA: TGTGCCAGCAGCTTTTACCGGGACAGGGGGAGCACAGATACGCAGTATTTT. J is TRBJ2-3 and V is TRBV5-8; 11 positions agree with TRBD1. The germline CDR1 and CDR2 sequences are SGHTS and YDEGEE. The CDR3 has 17 amino acids. V shed 2 bases, J shed 0 bases, and the junction held 5 bases outside the gene matches.

In this sample, this clone turned up a few times. The chain has TRBV6-1 and TRBJ1-5; TRBD1 might be the D (6 bases). CDR3 length equals 13 residues. V was trimmed by 3 bases and J by 4 bases, leaving 7 bases between them. Germline V gene data show CDR1 as MNHNS and CDR2 as SASEGT. The CDR3 DNA sequence: TGTGCCAGCAGTGAGGGGGCAAATCAGCCCCAGCATTTT. Its protein product is CASSEGANQPQHF.

Concerning this clone itself: Other DNA variants within this sample encode the same CDR3. The genes are TRBV19 and TRBJ2-7; D gene unclear. The V gene lost 3 bases and the J gene lost 5 bases, with 5 bases spanning the gap. Germline lookup yields CDR1 LNHDA and CDR2 SQIVND (reference sequence). There are 11 residues in the CDR3. This CDR3 reads CASSMRDEQYF. CDR3 nucleotide sequence: TGTGCCAGTAGTATGCGAGACGAGCAGTACTTC.

The V gene is TRBV5-1, the J gene TRBJ2-3, with 10 bases identical to TRBD2. Germline CDR1 is SGHRS and CDR2 is YFSETQ. The CDR3 has 16 residues. Trimming at V came to 2 bases and at J to 5 bases, leaving 8 bases not matched to a gene. CDR3 in DNA: TGCGCCAGCAGCTTCCTAGCGGGGGTATCGGTAGATACGCAGTATTTT. Amino acids: CASSFLAGVSVDTQYF.

The chain employs TRBV29-1 and TRBJ2-1, with D perhaps matching TRBD1 (6 bases). Germline lookup yields CDR1 SQVTM and CDR2 ANQGSEA. V lost 7 bases and J lost 8, with 15 bases in between. The length of the CDR3 is 12 residues. CDR3 DNA: TGCAGCGCCGAAGGGGGAAACTATGAGCAGTTCTTC. Protein product: CSAEGGNYEQFF.

The chain employs TRBV5-4 and TRBJ1-5, with TRBD1 matching over 7 bases. The germline CDR1 and CDR2 sequences are SGHNT and YYREEE (reference sequence). V lost 2 bases and J lost 3; bases outside the gene matches: 2. The CDR3 is made up of 14 amino acids. This chain's CDR3 is CASSFDRDNQPQHF. For the CDR3, the DNA is TGTGCCAGCAGCTTCGACAGGGACAATCAGCCCCAGCATTTT.

The genes are TRBV29-1 and TRBJ2-1; D uncertain. Germline V gene lookup returns CDR1 SQVTM and CDR2 ANQGSEA. CDR3 size: 14 residues. V dropped 1 base and J dropped 2 bases, with 9 bases sitting between them. The CDR3 DNA is TGCAGCGTTGAAGGGTACGGTACCTACAATGAGCAGTTCTTC. As protein: CSVEGYGTYNEQFF.

CDR3 region: CASTWGRANSNQPQHF. CDR3 bases: TGTGCCAGTACCTGGGGCAGGGCGAATAGCAATCAGCCCCAGCATTTT. V is TRBV19 and J is TRBJ1-5, with TRBD1 as a possible D gene (5 bases). V was trimmed by 7 bases and J by 0 bases, leaving 16 bases between them. Germline-derived CDR1 and CDR2 are LNHDA and SQIVND (reference sequence). The CDR3 has 16 residues.

The chain combines TRBV4-2 with TRBJ2-7, with 9 positions matching TRBD1. The CDR3 totals 14 residues. The junction had 10 bases not matched to a gene; V was cut back by 3 bases and J by 10 bases. The V gene's germline CDR1 is LGHNA and CDR2 YNFKEQ. CDR3 coding DNA: TGTGCCAGCAGCCACGATACAGGGGGCGCGGAACAGTACGTC. This codes for CASSHDTGGAEQYV.

The gene calls are TRBV28 and TRBJ1-5; tentatively, D is TRBD1 (6 bases). Germline V lookup: CDR1 MDHEN, CDR2 SYDVKM. V was shortened by 8 bases and J by 1 base, with 12 bases between the two germline ends. The CDR3 extends over 14 amino acids. The CDR3 DNA follows: TGTGCCAGCGGGTACAGGGAAAGCAATCAGCCCCAGCATTTT. Its protein is CASGYRESNQPQHF.

With respect to this clone: Other DNA sequences in this sample translate to the same CDR3. V and J are TRBV5-1 and TRBJ2-2; 7 nucleotides match TRBD1. Germline CDR1 is SGHRS and CDR2 is YFSETQ. CDR3 length: 13 amino acids. Losses at the gene ends were 2 bases for V and 6 bases for J; bases not matched to a gene: 1. The CDR3 sequence: CASSLGTAGELFF. In DNA, the CDR3 is TGCGCCAGCAGCTTAGGGACAGCCGGGGAGCTGTTTTTT. The complete variable domain, with remaining parts taken from reference TRBV5-1 and TRBJ2-2, reads KAGVTQTPRYLIKTRGQQVTLSCSPISGHRSVSWYQQTPGQGLQFLFEYFSETQRNKGNFPGRFSGRQFSNSRSEMNVSTLELGDSALYLCASSLGTAGELFFGEGSRLTVL.

The chain links TRBV9 to TRBJ2-7; 12 bases line up with TRBD2. There are 19 residues in the CDR3. Losses at the gene ends were 4 bases for V and 3 bases for J; bases not matched to a gene: 17. Germline V gene sequence: CDR1 SGDLS, CDR2 YYNGEE. For the CDR3, the DNA is TGTGCCAGCAGCCCGGCGACTAGCGGGAGTATCACGGGAGGCTACGAGCAGTACTTC. Protein sequence: CASSPATSGSITGGYEQYF.

The J gene is TRBJ2-1, the V gene TRBV6-5; perhaps TRBD1 as D (5 bases). The CDR3 has 15 amino acids. The V end lost 2 bases, the J end lost 1 base, and 9 bases lay between the germline ends. Germline CDR1 reads MNHEY; CDR2 reads SVGAGI. CDR3 nucleotide sequence: TGTGCCAGCAGTTACAGGGGTCCTTCCTACAATGAGCAGTTCTTC. It translates to CASSYRGPSYNEQFF.

A few counts support this clone. The rearrangement uses TRBV4-1 and TRBJ2-7; TRBD2 matches at 10 bases. Trimming took 2 bases from V and 0 from J; bases not matched to a gene: 4. CDR3 length: 16 amino acids. Looked up from germline, CDR1 is MGHRA and CDR2 is YSYEKL. DNA for the CDR3: TGCGCCAGCAGCCAACCCGGGACTAGCGACTCCTACGAGCAGTACTTC. Its protein product is CASSQPGTSDSYEQYF.

The rearrangement uses TRBV11-2 and TRBJ1-1, with 8 bases fitting TRBD1. Germline V gene sequence: CDR1 SGHAT, CDR2 FQNNGV. V lost 3 bases to trimming and J lost 6 bases; unmatched junction nucleotides: 3. CDR3 size: 13 residues. CDR3 in DNA: TGTGCCAGCAGCTTGGACAGGGACCCTGAAGCTTTCTTT. Amino acid sequence: CASSLDRDPEAFF.

V gene TRBV2 combines with J gene TRBJ1-3; D gene uncertain. The V gene's germline CDR1 is SNHLY and CDR2 FYNNEI. CDR3 length: 16 amino acids. The V end was cut by 3 bases, the J end by 0 bases, with 12 bases between. CDR3 protein: CASSEGIGSSGNTIYF. DNA for the CDR3: TGTGCCAGCAGTGAGGGTATTGGGAGCTCTGGAAACACCATATATTTT.

The chain is built from TRBV29-1 and TRBJ2-7; D not certain. Germline CDR1 SQVTM, CDR2 ANQGSEA. Deletions cut 7 bases from V and 0 bases from J, with 13 bases between. CDR3 length equals 13 residues. The CDR3 sequence is CSAVTDVSYEQYF. In nucleotides, the CDR3 is TGCAGCGCCGTTACTGATGTCTCCTACGAGCAGTACTTC.

This chain joins TRBV23-1 and TRBJ1-5, with D uncertain. TRBV23-1 belongs to the ORF category, with a function that is uncertain. This CDR3 contains 16 residues. V was pared by 0 bases and J by 0 bases, with 9 bases between. The CDR3 region has the DNA TGCGCCAGCAGTCAATCGAACATTCATAGCAATCAGCCCCAGCATTTT. Protein: CASSQSNIHSNQPQHF.